This T cell receptor beta chain emerged from a study of T cell responses to AZD1222 COVID-19 vaccine. Whole-study findings and limits: Regions left unmutated in variants are reportedly the target of nearly half of spike-specific TCRs. At study baseline, merely six AZD1222 recipients were seropositive. Increases in Spike-specific TCR breadth and depth were seen after two AZD1222 doses.

Generated by immunoSEQ multiplex PCR, the TCRdb table keeps only in-frame clones and is missing some. The sample lists about 180,000 clones; 85% to 95% were seen once. The CDR3 sequence is 15 residues long. Germline CDR1 is SEHNR and CDR2 is FQNEAQ (reference sequence). V was cut by 4 bases and J by 4 bases, with 14 bases left in between. The table lists this clone with a count of one. As yet, its antigen is unknown. Source: peripheral blood, taken 28 days after the second dose of the MenACWY control vaccine. This sequence was found in an adult who received the MenACWY meningococcal vaccine as a control. The rearrangement joins TRBV7-9 to TRBJ2-1, with D tentatively TRBD1 (6 bases). The CDR3 sequence: CASSSNLGQYNEQFF. The CDR3 nucleotides read TGTGCCAGCAGCTCTAACCTCGGACAGTACAATGAGCAGTTCTTC.